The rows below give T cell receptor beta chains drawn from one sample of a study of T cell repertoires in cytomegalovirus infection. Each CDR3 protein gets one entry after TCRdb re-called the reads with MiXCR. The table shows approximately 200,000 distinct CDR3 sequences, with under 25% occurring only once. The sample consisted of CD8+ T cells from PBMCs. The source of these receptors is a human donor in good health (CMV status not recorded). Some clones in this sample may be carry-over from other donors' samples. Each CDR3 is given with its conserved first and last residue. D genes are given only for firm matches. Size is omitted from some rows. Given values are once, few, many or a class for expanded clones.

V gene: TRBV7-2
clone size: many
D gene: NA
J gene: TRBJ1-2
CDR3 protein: CASSLVGVLNYGYTF
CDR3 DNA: TGTGCCAGCAGCTTAGTCGGGGTCCTTAACTATGGCTACACCTTC

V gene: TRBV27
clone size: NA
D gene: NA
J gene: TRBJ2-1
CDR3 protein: CASSSRIYNEQFF
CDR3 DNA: TGTGCCAGCAGTTCCCGGATCTACAATGAGCAGTTCTTC

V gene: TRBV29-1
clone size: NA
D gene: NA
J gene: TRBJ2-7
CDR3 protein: CSVDLQGTSYEQYF
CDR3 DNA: TGCAGCGTTGATCTCCAGGGCACCTCCTACGAGCAGTACTTC

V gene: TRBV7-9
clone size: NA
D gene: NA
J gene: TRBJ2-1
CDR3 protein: CASSLMSAYNEQFF
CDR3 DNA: TGTGCCAGCAGCTTAATGAGTGCCTACAATGAGCAGTTCTTC

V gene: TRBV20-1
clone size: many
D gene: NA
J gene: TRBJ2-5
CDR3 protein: CSARDSVAALETQYF
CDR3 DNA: TGCAGTGCTAGAGATTCGGTAGCCGCCCTTGAGACCCAGTACTTC

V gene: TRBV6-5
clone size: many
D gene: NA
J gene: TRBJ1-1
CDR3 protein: CASSYFGDTEAFF
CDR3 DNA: TGTGCCAGCAGTTACTTTGGAGACACTGAAGCTTTCTTT

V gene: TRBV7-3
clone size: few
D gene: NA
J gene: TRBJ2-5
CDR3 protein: CASSLIGGDETQYF
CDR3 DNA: TGTGCCAGCAGCTTAATCGGCGGGGATGAGACCCAGTACTTC

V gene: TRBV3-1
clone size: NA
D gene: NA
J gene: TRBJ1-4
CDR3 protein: CASSQPGEKLFF
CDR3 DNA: TGTGCCAGCAGCCAGCCCGGTGAAAAACTGTTTTTT

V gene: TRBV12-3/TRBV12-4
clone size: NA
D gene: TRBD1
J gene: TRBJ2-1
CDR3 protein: CASSLGRGRFNEQFF
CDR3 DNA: TGTGCCAGCAGCCTGGGCAGGGGGCGATTCAATGAGCAGTTCTTC

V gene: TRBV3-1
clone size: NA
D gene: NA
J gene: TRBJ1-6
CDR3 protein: CASSQAAAYNSPLHF
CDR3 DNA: TGTGCCAGCAGCCAAGCGGCCGCTTATAATTCACCCCTCCACTTT

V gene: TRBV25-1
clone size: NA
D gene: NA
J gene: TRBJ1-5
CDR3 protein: CASSAYRADQPQHF
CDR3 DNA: TGTGCCAGCAGTGCATACCGGGCCGATCAGCCCCAGCATTTT

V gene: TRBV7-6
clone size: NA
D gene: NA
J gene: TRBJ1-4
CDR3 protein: CASRGPGGMKELFF
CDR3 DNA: TGTGCCAGCAGAGGACCGGGTGGGATGAAAGAACTGTTTTTT

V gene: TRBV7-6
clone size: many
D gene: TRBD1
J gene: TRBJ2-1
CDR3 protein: CASSPGTGPSYNEQFF
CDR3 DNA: TGTGCCAGCAGCCCCGGGACAGGGCCCTCCTACAATGAGCAGTTCTTC

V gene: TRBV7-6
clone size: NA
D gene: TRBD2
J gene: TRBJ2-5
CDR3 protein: CASSLPRLAAETQYF
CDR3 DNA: TGTGCCAGCAGCTTACCTCGGCTAGCGGCAGAGACCCAGTACTTC

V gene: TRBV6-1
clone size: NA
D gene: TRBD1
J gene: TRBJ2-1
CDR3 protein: CASRPGQGPYNEQFF
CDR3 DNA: TGTGCCAGCAGGCCGGGACAGGGCCCCTACAATGAGCAGTTCTTC

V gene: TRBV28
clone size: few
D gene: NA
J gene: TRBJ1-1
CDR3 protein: CASNTDGVPEAFF
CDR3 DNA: TGTGCCAGCAACACGGATGGGGTACCTGAAGCTTTCTTT

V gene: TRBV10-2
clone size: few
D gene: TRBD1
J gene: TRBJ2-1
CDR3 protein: CASSTGEYNEQFF
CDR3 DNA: TGCGCCAGCAGTACAGGGGAGTACAATGAGCAGTTCTTC

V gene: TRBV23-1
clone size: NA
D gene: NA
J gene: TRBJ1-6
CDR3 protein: CASRPFGFNSPLHF
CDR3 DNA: TGCGCCAGCAGGCCCTTTGGGTTTAATTCACCCCTCCACTTT

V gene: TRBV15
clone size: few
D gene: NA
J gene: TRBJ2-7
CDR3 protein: CATSRDTSRYEQYF
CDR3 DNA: TGTGCCACCAGCAGAGACACTAGCCGGTACGAGCAGTACTTC

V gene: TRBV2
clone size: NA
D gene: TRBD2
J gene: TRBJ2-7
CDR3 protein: CASSSGFNYEQYF
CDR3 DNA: TGTGCCAGCTCTAGCGGCTTCAACTACGAGCAGTACTTC

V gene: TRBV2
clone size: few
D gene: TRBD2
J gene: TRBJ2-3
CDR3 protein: CASSESASGGLTDTQYF
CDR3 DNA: TGTGCCAGCAGCGAAAGTGCCAGCGGGGGGCTTACAGATACGCAGTATTTT

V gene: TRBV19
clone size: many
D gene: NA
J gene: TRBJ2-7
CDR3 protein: CASSTGDSYEQYF
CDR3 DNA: TGTGCCAGTAGTACGGGCGACTCCTACGAGCAGTACTTC

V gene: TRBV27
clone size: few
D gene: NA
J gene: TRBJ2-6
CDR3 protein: CASKPLRVSGANVLTF
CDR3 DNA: TGTGCCAGCAAGCCCCTCAGGGTGAGTGGGGCCAACGTCCTGACTTTC

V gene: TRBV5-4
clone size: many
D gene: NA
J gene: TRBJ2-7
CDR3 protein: CASSPQDNYEQYF
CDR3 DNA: TGTGCCAGCAGCCCACAGGACAACTACGAGCAGTACTTC

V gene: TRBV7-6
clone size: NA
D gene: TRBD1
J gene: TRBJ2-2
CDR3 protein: CASSLALPRDRDNTGELFF
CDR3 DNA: TGTGCCAGCAGCTTAGCGCTTCCCCGGGACAGGGACAACACCGGGGAGCTGTTTTTT

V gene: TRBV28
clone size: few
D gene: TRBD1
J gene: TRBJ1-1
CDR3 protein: CASSLWGQGRAEAFF
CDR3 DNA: TGTGCCAGCAGTTTATGGGGACAGGGGCGGGCTGAAGCTTTCTTT

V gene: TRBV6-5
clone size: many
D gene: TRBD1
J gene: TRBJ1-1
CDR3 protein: CASRDRGGNTEAFF
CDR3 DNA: TGTGCCAGCAGGGACAGGGGGGGGAACACTGAAGCTTTCTTT

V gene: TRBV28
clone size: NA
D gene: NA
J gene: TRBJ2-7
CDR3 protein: CAIRGGFEQYF
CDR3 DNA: TGTGCCATCCGAGGCGGATTCGAGCAGTACTTC

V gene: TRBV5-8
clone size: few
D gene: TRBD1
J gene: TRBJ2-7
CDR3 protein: CASTQRTGSYEQYF
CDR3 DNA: TGTGCCAGCACCCAAAGGACAGGCTCCTACGAGCAGTACTTC

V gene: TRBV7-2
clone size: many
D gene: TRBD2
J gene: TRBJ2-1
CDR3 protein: CASSFSGGYNEQFF
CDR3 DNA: TGTGCCAGCAGCTTTAGCGGGGGATACAATGAGCAGTTCTTC

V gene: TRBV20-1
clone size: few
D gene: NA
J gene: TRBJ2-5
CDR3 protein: CSALVPGTLQETQYF
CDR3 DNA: TGCAGTGCGCTTGTACCCGGGACACTTCAAGAGACCCAGTACTTC

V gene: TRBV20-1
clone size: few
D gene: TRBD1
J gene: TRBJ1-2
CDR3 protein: CSARDRDRGNYGYTF
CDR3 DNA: TGCAGTGCTAGAGATAGGGACAGGGGGAACTATGGCTACACCTTC

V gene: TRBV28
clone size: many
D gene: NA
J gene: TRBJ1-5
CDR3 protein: CASSLMLGESNQPQHF
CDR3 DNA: TGTGCCAGCAGCCTTATGCTTGGTGAATCAAATCAGCCCCAGCATTTT

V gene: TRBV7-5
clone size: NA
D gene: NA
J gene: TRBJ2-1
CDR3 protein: CISVPEAGGQDISGGAFYNEQFF
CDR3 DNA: NA

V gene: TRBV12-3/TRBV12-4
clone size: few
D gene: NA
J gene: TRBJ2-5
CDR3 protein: CASRSGLKEETQYF
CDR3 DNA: TGTGCCAGCAGATCGGGACTCAAAGAAGAGACCCAGTACTTC

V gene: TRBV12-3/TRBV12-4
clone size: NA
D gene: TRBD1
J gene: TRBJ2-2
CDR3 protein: CASSPNRDREENQELFF
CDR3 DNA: TGTGCCAGCAGTCCTAACCGGGACAGGGAGGAAAACCAGGAGCTGTTTTTT

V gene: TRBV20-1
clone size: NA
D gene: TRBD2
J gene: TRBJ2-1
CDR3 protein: CSARDLSGGLNEQFF
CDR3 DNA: TGCAGTGCTAGAGATCTGAGCGGGGGGCTGAATGAGCAGTTCTTC

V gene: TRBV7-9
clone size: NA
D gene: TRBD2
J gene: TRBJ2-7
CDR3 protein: CASSNGLEWVYEQYF
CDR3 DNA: TGTGCCAGCAGCAACGGACTAGAGTGGGTGTACGAGCAGTACTTC

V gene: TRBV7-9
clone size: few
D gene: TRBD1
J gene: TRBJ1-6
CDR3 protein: CASSLQGAGNSPLHF
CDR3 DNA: TGTGCCAGCAGCTTACAGGGGGCAGGGAATTCACCCCTCCACTTT

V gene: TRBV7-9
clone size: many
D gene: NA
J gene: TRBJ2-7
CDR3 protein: CASSPSEGYEQYF
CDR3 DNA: TGTGCCAGCAGCCCTAGCGAAGGCTACGAGCAGTACTTC

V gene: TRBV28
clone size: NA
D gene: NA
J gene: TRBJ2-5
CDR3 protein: CASLKRGYQETQYF
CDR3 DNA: TGTGCCAGCTTGAAACGGGGCTATCAAGAGACCCAGTACTTC

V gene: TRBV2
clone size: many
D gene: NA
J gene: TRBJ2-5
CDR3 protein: CASREGLSGETQYF
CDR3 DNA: TGTGCCAGCAGAGAAGGCTTGTCGGGGGAGACCCAGTACTTC

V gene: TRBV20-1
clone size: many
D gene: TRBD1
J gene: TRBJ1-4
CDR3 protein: CSAIPGQGVEGTFEKLFF
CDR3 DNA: TGCAGTGCCATCCCGGGACAGGGGGTCGAAGGGACCTTTGAAAAACTGTTTTTT

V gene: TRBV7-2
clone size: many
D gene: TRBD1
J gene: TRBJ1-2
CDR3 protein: CASTLTGANYGYTF
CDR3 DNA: TGTGCCAGCACCCTGACAGGGGCTAACTATGGCTACACCTTC

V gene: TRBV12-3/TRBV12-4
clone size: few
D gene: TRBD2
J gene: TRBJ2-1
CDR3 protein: CASSARLAGGREQFF
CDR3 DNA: TGTGCCAGCAGTGCCCGACTAGCGGGGGGGCGGGAGCAGTTCTTC